The 31 T cell receptor beta chains below come from one sample, sequenced in a study of response to subunit inactivated influenza vaccine. Each CDR3 protein is one row after TCRdb ran MiXCR on the RT-PCR reads. The top ten clones hold more than 9.5% of a sample with hundreds of thousands of distinct CDR3 sequences, 11% of them seen once. These data were also filed under a second study, of T cells expressing NK-cell markers. From that second work: A 5'RACE template switching approach incorporating UMIs was used to make TCR beta cDNA.

Sequencing used PBMCs from blood, obtained on the day of vaccination. The receptors were sampled from a man in his forties or fifties who received an inactivated influenza vaccine.

The rearrangement links TRBV5-1 to TRBJ2-7, with 9 positions matching TRBD1. V lost 4 bases to trimming and J lost 5 bases; unmatched junction nucleotides: 10. Germline lookup yields CDR1 SGHRS and CDR2 YFSETQ. The CDR3 totals 15 residues. The DNA of the CDR3 is TGCGCCAGCAGCCGAGAGAACAGGGGGCGTAACGAGCAGTACTTC. This sequence encodes CASSRENRGRNEQYF.

The V call is TRBV28, the J call TRBJ2-1; D is perhaps TRBD1 or TRBD2 (5 bases each). The V and J ends lost 4 bases and 1 base respectively, with 11 bases between them. Germline V gives CDR1 MDHEN, CDR2 SYDVKM. The CDR3 has 15 residues. The CDR3 DNA reads as TGTGCCAGCAGTTCCTCGGGACGGTCCTACAATGAGCAGTTCTTC. As protein: CASSSSGRSYNEQFF.

This clonotype was counted a few times. V usage is TRBV12-3 or TRBV12-4 and J usage is TRBJ2-2; TRBD2 agrees at 7 bases. The ends lost 6 bases at V and 3 bases at J; junction bases unmatched: 4. The CDR3 is made up of 14 amino acids. The CDR3 reads CASSVGGDTGELFF. The CDR3 coding sequence is TGTGCCAGCAGCGTGGGAGGGGACACCGGGGAGCTGTTTTTT.

A few counts support this clonotype. The chain carries TRBV7-9 and TRBJ1-1; D gene unclear. The CDR3 length is 16 residues. V was trimmed by 2 bases and J by 5 bases, leaving 18 bases between them. CDR1 SEHNR and CDR2 FQNEAQ come from the germline V gene (reference sequence). In DNA, the CDR3 is TGTGCCAGCAGCTTATTGACCGCCTTCATGACGACTGAAGCTTTCTTT. Amino acid sequence: CASSLLTAFMTTEAFF.

This clonotype was counted a few times. The chain recombines TRBV12-3 or TRBV12-4 with TRBJ2-3, with a weak D call TRBD1 (6 bases). Trimming took off 4 bases at V and 4 bases at J, with 18 bases between the two ends. The CDR3 covers 16 residues. The CDR3 DNA reads TGTGCCAGCAGTTCCAAGGCGTGGGGGCCGGCAGATACGCAGTATTTT. Protein sequence: CASSSKAWGPADTQYF.

The chain is built from TRBV14 and TRBJ2-1; 9 nucleotides align to TRBD2. The CDR3 contains 14 residues. Germline CDR1 and CDR2: SGHDN and FVKESK. V was clipped by 4 bases and J by 6 bases; unmatched bases: 4. The CDR3 region is CASSLSGSSNEQFF. CDR3 DNA sequence: TGTGCCAGCAGCCTTAGCGGGAGTAGCAATGAGCAGTTCTTC.

The rearrangement joins TRBV12-3 or TRBV12-4 to TRBJ2-7; the match to TRBD1 covers 7 bases. J lost 4 bases, V lost 7 bases, and 4 bases had no gene match. The CDR3 covers 12 residues. CDR3 nucleotides: TGTGCCAGCACAGGGGGTCTTTACGAGCAGTACTTC. Protein: CASTGGLYEQYF.

In its sample, this clonotype was seen many times. The V call is TRBV7-2, the J call TRBJ2-7, with D perhaps matching TRBD1 (5 bases). The germline V gene encodes CDR1 SGHTA and CDR2 FQGNSA. This CDR3 has 14 amino acids. V lost 5 bases, J lost 2 bases, and 13 bases lay in between. The CDR3 DNA is TGTGCCAGCAGCCCCTCGATGGGGCCCTACGAGCAGTACTTC. Translated, it gives CASSPSMGPYEQYF. Looking up the rest from reference TRBV7-2 and TRBJ2-7 gives the full variable domain: GAGVSQSPSNKVTEKGKDVELRCDPISGHTALYWYRQSLGQGLEFLIYFQGNSAPDKSGLPSDRFSAERTGGSVSTLTIQRTQQEDSAVYLCASSPSMGPYEQYFGPGTRLTVT.

The genes are TRBV9 and TRBJ2-7; possible D gene TRBD2, 6 bases. Germline V gene sequence: CDR1 SGDLS, CDR2 YYNGEE. This CDR3 spans 14 amino acids. V was trimmed by 0 bases and J by 3 bases, leaving 10 bases between them. The CDR3 region is CASSVAREDYEQYF. In DNA, the CDR3 is TGTGCCAGCAGCGTAGCCAGGGAGGACTACGAGCAGTACTTC. The full variable domain, its missing parts supplied by reference TRBV9 and TRBJ2-7, is DSGVTQTPKHLITATGQRVTLRCSPRSGDLSVYWYQQSLDQGLQFLIQYYNGEERAKGNILERFSAQQFPDLHSELNLSSLELGDSALYFCASSVAREDYEQYFGPGTRLTVT.

This clonotype was seen a handful of times. The genes are TRBV7-9 and TRBJ2-1; 8 bases are a match to TRBD1. This CDR3 spans 14 amino acids. V shed 5 bases and J 14 bases; nucleotides not matched to a gene: 14. Germline-derived CDR1 and CDR2 are SEHNR and FQNEAQ (reference sequence). The CDR3 loop reads CASSPETTGGRKFF. As DNA, the CDR3 is TGTGCCAGCAGCCCCGAAACTACAGGGGGTCGCAAGTTCTTC.

The genes are TRBV9 and TRBJ2-3; D is unresolved. The CDR3 length is 14 residues. The V gene lost 3 bases and the J gene lost 4 bases, with 12 bases spanning the gap. CDR1 and CDR2 (germline): SGDLS, YYNGEE. In DNA, the CDR3 is TGTGCCAGCAGCGCCCCCACACCAGCAGATACGCAGTATTTT. Translating gives CASSAPTPADTQYF.

The V gene is TRBV7-6, the J gene TRBJ2-5; no reliable D call. CDR1 SGHVS and CDR2 FNYEAQ come from the germline V gene. CDR3 length: 13 amino acids. V gave up 5 bases and J gave up 5 bases, with 12 bases separating them. The chain's CDR3 is CASSPHGPETQYF. The CDR3 region has the DNA TGTGCCAGCAGCCCCCATGGGCCCGAGACCCAGTACTTC.

This chain joins TRBV20-1 and TRBJ2-7, with 10 bases that match TRBD2. There are 15 residues in the CDR3. Germline values: CDR1 DFQATT, CDR2 SNEGSKA (reference sequence). V shed 0 bases and J 6 bases; nucleotides not matched to a gene: 8. The CDR3 reads CSAREPSGRLGEQYF. The CDR3 DNA reads as TGCAGTGCTAGAGAGCCTAGCGGGAGATTGGGCGAGCAGTACTTC.

J is TRBJ2-2 and V is TRBV11-2, with D hard to call. The CDR3 length is 12 residues. V gave up 5 bases and J gave up 7 bases, with 8 bases separating them. Per germline, CDR1 SGHAT and CDR2 FQNNGV. The CDR3 region is CASSPAYGELFF. DNA of the CDR3: TGTGCCAGCAGCCCAGCTTACGGGGAGCTGTTTTTT.

CDR3 DNA: TGTGCCAGCAGCGTAGGCCGGCAGGGTCCGAACACCGGGGAGCTGTTTTTT. This translates into CASSVGRQGPNTGELFF. The rearrangement uses TRBV9 and TRBJ2-2; TRBD1 might be the D (5 bases). Germline-derived CDR1 and CDR2 are SGDLS and YYNGEE. The CDR3 is made up of 17 amino acids. Deletions cut 0 bases from V and 0 bases from J, with 12 bases between. The whole variable domain, filled in from reference TRBV9 and TRBJ2-2, reads DSGVTQTPKHLITATGQRVTLRCSPRSGDLSVYWYQQSLDQGLQFLIQYYNGEERAKGNILERFSAQQFPDLHSELNLSSLELGDSALYFCASSVGRQGPNTGELFFGEGSRLTVL.

There are a few counts of this clonotype. J is TRBJ2-7 and V is TRBV10-3, with 10 bases fitting TRBD1. This CDR3 has 13 amino acids. The germline V gene encodes CDR1 ENHRY and CDR2 SYGVKD. V was clipped by 10 bases and J by 1 base; unmatched bases: 4. Written as DNA, the CDR3 is TGTGCCACTGGGACAGGGGATTCCTACGAGCAGTACTTC. Its translation: CATGTGDSYEQYF.

This clonotype was detected only a few times. The rearrangement uses TRBV20-1 and TRBJ2-5; TRBD1 is a possible D gene (6 bases). The V gene's germline CDR1 is DFQATT and CDR2 SNEGSKA (reference sequence). V gave up 3 bases and J gave up 2 bases, with 13 bases separating them. This CDR3 region has 14 residues. CDR3 nucleotide sequence: TGCAGTGCTAGGGGTCCCACAGGGCAAGAGACCCAGTACTTC. It yields the protein CSARGPTGQETQYF.

This clonotype was found many times. The chain uses TRBV5-1 and TRBJ2-7, with a possible D match to TRBD2 (5 bases). CDR3 length: 13 residues. Trimming stripped 2 bases from V and 4 bases from J, with 10 bases between. Germline lookup yields CDR1 SGHRS and CDR2 YFSETQ. CDR3 DNA: TGCGCCAGCAGCTTTTTTGAGGGATACGAGCAGTACTTC. It translates to CASSFFEGYEQYF.

This chain links TRBV7-2 with TRBJ1-5; D unclear. V lost 5 bases and J 3 bases, leaving 11 bases between the germline ends. CDR3 length: 14 residues. CDR1 is SGHTA, CDR2 FQGNSA, per germline. CDR3 DNA: TGTGCCAGCAGCCAAGGACGCAACAATCAGCCCCAGCATTTT. Translating gives CASSQGRNNQPQHF.

Only a few counts were recorded for this clonotype. V is TRBV18 and J is TRBJ1-1, with no clear D. The CDR3 spans 15 residues. Germline assignment: CDR1 KGHSH and CDR2 LQKENI. Trimming took 3 bases from V and 4 from J, leaving 15 bases between them. CDR3 nucleotide sequence: TGTGCCAGCTCACCCGGCGGGCCACGAGCCACTGAAGCTTTCTTT. Translation gives CASSPGGPRATEAFF. Complete variable domain (other parts from reference TRBV18 and TRBJ1-1): NAGVMQNPRHLVRRRGQEARLRCSPMKGHSHVYWYRQLPEEGLKFMVYLQKENIIDESGMPKERFSAEFPKEGPSILRIQQVVRGDSAAYFCASSPGGPRATEAFFGQGTRLTVV.

The chain couples TRBV5-1 to TRBJ2-7; D is perhaps TRBD2 (5 bases). In germline, CDR1 is SGHRS, CDR2 YFSETQ. The CDR3 runs to 13 residues. V dropped 2 bases and J dropped 2 bases, with 8 bases sitting between them. CDR3 amino acids: CASSFPGTYEQYF. As DNA, the CDR3 is TGCGCCAGCAGCTTTCCGGGGACCTACGAGCAGTACTTC.

This chain uses TRBV5-1 with TRBJ1-6, with TRBD1 matching 8 bases. Trimming cost V 0 bases and J 9 bases; bases outside gene matches: 8. CDR1 and CDR2 from the germline V gene are SGHRS and YFSETQ. The CDR3 contains 16 residues. CDR3 sequence (DNA): TGCGCCAGCAGCTTGGCCCCGGACAGGGCCGGTTCACCCCTCCACTTT. It translates to CASSLAPDRAGSPLHF.

This clonotype was observed a handful of times. The rearrangement links TRBV5-1 to TRBJ2-5; TRBD2 matches at 7 bases. CDR3 length: 15 residues. CDR1 is SGHRS and CDR2 is YFSETQ in the germline V gene. J gave up 5 bases and V 0 bases, and 7 bases lay outside the gene matches. CDR3 sequence: CASSLALASGETQYF. CDR3 nucleotide sequence: TGCGCCAGCAGCTTGGCCCTGGCTAGCGGTGAGACCCAGTACTTC.

This clonotype was counted only a few times. J is TRBJ2-7 and V is TRBV28; TRBD2 matches at 10 bases. Germline V gives CDR1 MDHEN, CDR2 SYDVKM. Trimming removed 5 bases from V and 3 bases from J; junction bases left unmatched: 7. The CDR3 has 15 residues. The CDR3 spells CASSLIAGGLYEQYF. In nucleotides, the CDR3 is TGTGCCAGCAGTCTTATAGCGGGAGGTCTCTACGAGCAGTACTTC.

Only a few counts were recorded for this clonotype. The V call is TRBV11-2, the J call TRBJ2-1; tentatively, D is TRBD1 (5 bases). The CDR3 has 14 amino acids. Germline CDR1 SGHAT, CDR2 FQNNGV. The V and J ends lost 1 base and 6 bases respectively, with 10 bases between them. CDR3 sequence: CASSLVDSFNEQFF. The CDR3 DNA is TGTGCCAGCAGCTTAGTAGACAGCTTCAATGAGCAGTTCTTC.

There are many counts of this clonotype. The chain employs TRBV7-2 and TRBJ2-1; D might be TRBD2 (5 bases). CDR1 and CDR2 from the germline V gene are SGHTA and FQGNSA. V was clipped by 7 bases and J by 7 bases, with 14 bases between them. The CDR3 is 13 amino acids. This CDR3 is CASNIGGLNEQFF. The CDR3 DNA is TGTGCCAGCAATATTGGAGGCTTAAATGAGCAGTTCTTC.

The chain is built from TRBV7-9 and TRBJ2-1; D unclear. The CDR3 is 15 amino acids. The germline V and J ends were trimmed by 1 base and 3 bases, with 10 bases remaining between them. Per the germline V gene, CDR1 is SEHNR and CDR2 is FQNEAQ (reference sequence). The CDR3 reads CASSLDSRYYNEQFF. The CDR3 nucleotides are TGTGCCAGCAGCTTAGACAGCCGATACTACAATGAGCAGTTCTTC. Variable domain in full (rest from reference TRBV7-9 and TRBJ2-1): DTGVSQNPRHKITKRGQNVTFRCDPISEHNRLYWYRQTLGQGPEFLTYFQNEAQLEKSRLLSDRFSAERPKGSFSTLEIQRTEQGDSAMYLCASSLDSRYYNEQFFGPGTRLTVL.

This clonotype came up many times. The gene calls are TRBV7-9 and TRBJ1-6; the D gene is possibly TRBD1 (5 bases). This CDR3 is built from 14 residues. V dropped 4 bases and J dropped 7 bases, with 11 bases sitting between them. Germline V gives CDR1 SEHNR, CDR2 FQNEAQ (reference sequence). Here the CDR3 DNA reads TGTGCCAGCAGCTGGGGGGACTTCAATTCACCCCTCCACTTT. It encodes CASSWGDFNSPLHF.

This clonotype is a singleton in its sample. The chain couples TRBV7-2 to TRBJ2-1; the D gene is possibly TRBD1 (5 bases). Between the trimmed V and J ends, which lost 1 base and 2 bases, there was a span of 9 bases. Germline V gene lookup returns CDR1 SGHTA and CDR2 FQGNSA. The CDR3 totals 15 residues. CDR3: CASSLDGATYNEQFF. Written as DNA, the CDR3 is TGTGCCAGCAGCTTAGATGGGGCGACCTACAATGAGCAGTTCTTC.

This clonotype was detected only a few times. The chain recombines TRBV27 with TRBJ2-2; 13 positions match TRBD2. Trimming at V came to 5 bases and at J to 6 bases, leaving 6 bases not matched to a gene. The CDR3 contains 16 residues. CDR1 and CDR2 from the germline V gene are MNHEY and SMNVEV (reference sequence). The CDR3 region is CASSPLAGGPPGELFF. DNA for the CDR3: TGTGCCAGCAGTCCACTAGCGGGGGGGCCTCCCGGGGAGCTGTTTTTT.

The chain recombines TRBV4-3 with TRBJ1-4, with 11 positions matching TRBD1. The CDR3 is 17 amino acids. Germline values: CDR1 LGHNA, CDR2 YSLEER. With 3 bases clipped from V and 13 bases from J, the junction kept 16 bases outside the gene matches. In DNA form, the CDR3 reads TGCGCCAGCAGCCAGGCATATCCCGGGACAGGGGGAGGAGGACTGTTTTTT. Translation: CASSQAYPGTGGGGLFF.